A single sample is the source of the 20 T cell receptor beta chains below, sequenced in a study of blood T cell repertoires in COVID-19. Produced via immunoSEQ multiplex PCR; TCRdb's table is partial and in-frame only. The table includes almost 300,000 clones, approximately 89% detected once. Sequencing input: peripheral blood. Receptors were obtained from a young woman with COVID-19, enrolled during active disease.

The rearrangement links TRBV7-9 to TRBJ1-2; D unresolved. Germline V gene sequence: CDR1 SEHNR, CDR2 FQNEAQ (reference sequence). V was trimmed by 5 bases and J by 2 bases, leaving 18 bases between them. CDR3 length equals 16 residues. CDR3 DNA sequence: TGTGCCAGCAGCCTGAACGCGGGTGATGAGAACTATGGCTACACCTTC. This encodes CASSLNAGDENYGYTF.

The chain uses TRBV11-2 and TRBJ2-7; the match to TRBD2 covers 8 bases. This CDR3 spans 14 amino acids. Germline CDR1 and CDR2: SGHAT and FQNNGV. V lost 1 base and J lost 4; bases outside the gene matches: 3. The DNA of the CDR3 is TGTGCCAGCAGCTTAGGGGCGGGGGGATACGAGCAGTACTTC. Its translation is CASSLGAGGYEQYF.

This clone was seen a few times. The V gene is TRBV6-5, the J gene TRBJ2-7; D is unresolved. The germline V gene encodes CDR1 MNHEY and CDR2 SVGAGI. This CDR3 is 13 amino acids long. Trimming stripped 11 bases from V and 0 bases from J, with 14 bases between. The CDR3, as DNA: TGTGCCTGCCAGCAGGCTTACTCCTACGAGCAGTACTTC. This translates into CACQQAYSYEQYF.

The chain's CDR3 is CASSFLNTGELFF. The DNA of the CDR3 is TGTGCCAGCAGTTTTCTAAACACCGGGGAGCTGTTTTTT. This sequence joins TRBV27 and TRBJ2-2; unclear D gene. Per germline, CDR1 MNHEY and CDR2 SMNVEV (reference sequence). The CDR3 spans 13 residues. Trimming took off 3 bases at V and 2 bases at J, with 4 bases between the two ends.

The V call is TRBV2, the J call TRBJ1-2, with D possibly matching TRBD1 (5 bases). The CDR3 is 15 residues long. The V gene's germline CDR1 is SNHLY and CDR2 FYNNEI. Trimming pared 5 bases from V and 8 bases from J, leaving 21 bases between. CDR3 nucleotide sequence: TGTGCCAGCAGTTTCACTCCGGGACCCCGGGGGGGCTACACCTTC. Protein: CASSFTPGPRGGYTF.

This chain joins TRBV5-1 and TRBJ2-3; D is unclear. Germline V gene lookup returns CDR1 SGHRS and CDR2 YFSETQ. Trimming removed 6 bases from V and 3 bases from J, with 20 bases in between. CDR3 length equals 16 residues. CDR3 region: CASTTGRSARTDTQYF. The DNA of the CDR3 is TGCGCCAGCACAACTGGTCGGAGCGCGAGGACAGATACGCAGTATTTT.

The CDR3 nucleotides read TGTGCCAGCAGCCGACTAGCGAACACCGGGGAGCTGTTTTTT. This gives the protein CASSRLANTGELFF. The genes are TRBV3-1 (or the pseudogene TRBV3-2) and TRBJ2-2; possible D gene TRBD2, 6 bases. Germline V lookup: CDR1 LGHDT, CDR2 YNNKEL (reference sequence). V gave up 4 bases and J gave up 0 bases, with 6 bases separating them. The CDR3 sequence is 14 residues long.

The rearrangement uses TRBV12-3 or TRBV12-4 and TRBJ1-3; unclear D gene. This CDR3 has 11 residues. Trimming removed 6 bases at V and 8 bases at J, with 8 bases between. The CDR3 sequence: CASRVEDTIYF. CDR3 nucleotides: TGTGCCAGCAGGGTGGAGGACACCATATATTTT.

This sequence joins TRBV6-2 or TRBV6-3 and TRBJ1-2, with TRBD1 matching over 8 bases. The CDR3 is made up of 13 amino acids. CDR1 and CDR2 (germline): MNHEY, SVGEGT. V lost 6 bases to trimming and J lost 5 bases; unmatched junction nucleotides: 5. The CDR3 loop is CASSLQGGYGYTF. CDR3 in DNA: TGTGCCAGCAGCCTACAGGGGGGGTATGGCTACACCTTC.

This clone appeared a single time. The genes are TRBV18 and TRBJ1-1; D unresolved. Trimming shortened V by 2 bases and J by 0 bases, and 16 bases separated the two germline ends. CDR1 and CDR2 from the germline V gene are KGHSH and LQKENI. The CDR3 is 17 residues long. CDR3 in DNA: TGTGCCAGCTCACCAGAGAACGGCGGCAGCATGAACACTGAAGCTTTCTTT. This codes for CASSPENGGSMNTEAFF.

Notes on this clone: The same CDR3 also results from other DNA sequences found in this sample. The J gene is TRBJ1-1, the V gene TRBV19; 7 nucleotides align to TRBD1. V gave up 4 bases and J gave up 1 base; unmatched junction bases: 0. Germline lookup yields CDR1 LNHDA and CDR2 SQIVND (reference sequence). This CDR3 comprises 13 residues. The CDR3 nucleotides are TGTGCCAGTAGTAGACAGGGGAACACTGAAGCTTTCTTT. It codes for CASSRQGNTEAFF.

The rearrangement uses TRBV11-2 and TRBJ1-2, with D unresolved. This CDR3 spans 16 amino acids. The germline V and J ends were trimmed by 5 bases and 3 bases, with 19 bases remaining between them. Germline V lookup: CDR1 SGHAT, CDR2 FQNNGV. The CDR3 sequence is CASSPITGRIDYGYTF. For the CDR3, the DNA is TGTGCCAGCAGCCCAATTACGGGGAGAATTGACTATGGCTACACCTTC.

The genes are TRBV6-5 and TRBJ2-1; TRBD2 agrees at 8 bases. CDR1 is MNHEY, CDR2 SVGAGI, per germline. This CDR3 is built from 14 residues. Trimming cost V 11 bases and J 3 bases; bases outside gene matches: 9. The CDR3 reads CAEGAGGFYNEQFF. DNA for the CDR3: TGTGCCGAAGGGGCGGGGGGCTTCTACAATGAGCAGTTCTTC.

The CDR3 region has the DNA TGTGCCAGCAGTATACGGGGGATGAACACTGAAGCTTTCTTT. It translates to CASSIRGMNTEAFF. The rearrangement uses TRBV6-6 and TRBJ1-1; maybe TRBD1 (5 bases). The CDR3 totals 14 residues. Germline V gives CDR1 MNHNY, CDR2 SVGAGI (reference sequence). V was trimmed by 5 bases and J by 0 bases, leaving 10 bases between them.

This chain connects TRBV18 to TRBJ2-5, with unresolved D. The CDR3 loop spans 14 amino acids. Between the trimmed V and J ends, which lost 3 bases and 2 bases, there was a span of 10 bases. Germline V gene sequence: CDR1 KGHSH, CDR2 LQKENI. The CDR3 loop is CASSPLPQQETQYF. For the CDR3, the DNA is TGTGCCAGCTCACCTCTGCCACAGCAAGAGACCCAGTACTTC.

The chain recombines TRBV15 with TRBJ2-7, with D possibly being TRBD2 (5 bases). This CDR3 has 12 amino acids. Between the trimmed V and J ends, which lost 8 bases and 0 bases, there was a span of 8 bases. The germline gives CDR1 LNHNV, CDR2 YYDKDF (reference sequence). The CDR3 is CATARDSYEQYF. The CDR3 bases are TGTGCCACCGCGAGGGACTCCTACGAGCAGTACTTC.

This rearrangement joins TRBV5-1 to TRBJ1-1; no clear D. Trimming pared 1 base from V and 4 bases from J, leaving 14 bases between. Germline assignment: CDR1 SGHRS and CDR2 YFSETQ. The CDR3 runs 15 residues. The CDR3 protein is CASSLFVGRITEAFF. DNA of the CDR3: TGCGCCAGCAGCTTGTTCGTCGGCAGGATCACTGAAGCTTTCTTT.

The chain joins TRBV7-8 to TRBJ2-3; 11 bases are a match to TRBD1. Germline values: CDR1 SGHVS, CDR2 FQNEAQ. This CDR3 is built from 17 residues. V was pared by 6 bases and J by 4 bases, with 12 bases of the junction left unmatched. CDR3 nucleotide sequence: TGTGCCAGCAGATACACGGCCGGACAGGGGGCGGCAGATACGCAGTATTTT. Translated, it gives CASRYTAGQGAADTQYF.

This chain connects TRBV4-1 to TRBJ1-6; the D is unclear. Trimming took off 3 bases at V and 0 bases at J, with 12 bases between the two ends. In germline, CDR1 is MGHRA, CDR2 YSYEKL. The CDR3 loop spans 17 amino acids. The CDR3 bases are TGCGCCAGCAGCCAGAGGGTTGCGGGCTCCTATAATTCACCCCTCCACTTT. Translating it yields CASSQRVAGSYNSPLHF.

The chain links TRBV7-9 to TRBJ1-1; possibly TRBD1 for D (6 bases). The germline CDR1 and CDR2 sequences are SEHNR and FQNEAQ (reference sequence). V lost 5 bases, J lost 4 bases, and 17 bases lay in between. The CDR3 covers 15 residues. This CDR3 is CASSPIQGPSTEAFF. CDR3 DNA sequence: TGTGCCAGCAGCCCTATACAGGGCCCGAGCACTGAAGCTTTCTTT.